The rows below give T cell receptor beta chains drawn from one sample of a study of blood T cell repertoires in COVID-19. TCRdb's copy holds only in-frame clones and misses some; the assay was immunoSEQ multiplex PCR. The sample holds about 26,000 clones, around 65% seen once. The sequenced sample consisted of peripheral blood. The source is a man aged 55 to 70 with active or convalescent COVID-19. Both conserved end residues are part of each CDR3. The D gene is left open where the match is weak. A clone size is listed for some rows: how often the clone was seen (once, few, many), or a class if it is expanded.

>TRBJ2-7|TRBD2|TRBV19|NA
CASSSFSGRRYEQYF
TGTGCCAGTAGTTCATTTAGCGGGAGGCGGTACGAGCAGTACTTC
>TRBJ2-3|TRBD1|TRBV9|NA
CASSPPGTGGADTQYF
TGTGCCAGCAGCCCCCCCGGGACAGGGGGGGCAGATACGCAGTATTTT
>TRBJ1-3|NA|TRBV24-1|NA
CATSDWGVLFSGNTIYF
TGTGCCACCAGTGATTGGGGGGTCCTCTTCTCTGGAAACACCATATATTTT
>TRBJ1-1|TRBD1|TRBV18|NA
CASSPSGTAEAFF
TGTGCCAGCTCACCCTCCGGGACAGCTGAAGCTTTCTTT
>TRBJ1-5|NA|TRBV12-3/TRBV12-4|few
CASTRQENQPQHF
TGTGCCAGCACCCGACAGGAGAATCAGCCCCAGCATTTT
>TRBJ2-2|NA|TRBV10-3|few
CAISERGTGELFF
TGTGCCATCAGTGAGAGGGGCACCGGGGAGCTGTTTTTT
>TRBJ2-7|TRBD1|TRBV6-5|NA
CASSLRQGVYEQYF
TGTGCCAGCAGCCTTCGACAGGGGGTTTACGAGCAGTACTTC
>TRBJ2-5|TRBD2|TRBV27|NA
CASSSWGGRIQETQYF
TGTGCCAGCAGTTCTTGGGGGGGGAGGATCCAAGAGACCCAGTACTTC
>TRBJ1-2|TRBD1|TRBV4-1|few
CASSLDRAPNGYTF
TGCGCCAGCAGTCTAGACAGGGCCCCCAATGGCTACACCTTC
>TRBJ2-3|NA|TRBV10-1|NA
CASSVRGGDTQYF
TGCGCCAGCAGTGTACGCGGCGGAGATACGCAGTATTTT
>TRBJ1-2|TRBD1|TRBV7-9|NA
CASSPGAGGPNYGYTF
TGTGCCAGCAGCCCGGGGGCAGGGGGGCCTAACTATGGCTACACCTTC
>TRBJ1-4|NA|TRBV5-5|NA
CASSLVSLEKLFF
TGTGCCAGCAGCTTGGTGAGCCTTGAAAAACTGTTTTTT
>TRBJ2-2|TRBD2|TRBV7-2|NA
CASSPLRTSGGRNTGELFF
TGTGCCAGCAGCCCACTACGGACTAGCGGGGGGCGTAACACCGGGGAGCTGTTTTTT
>TRBJ1-4|TRBD1|TRBV9|NA
CASSPGQLNEKLFF
TGTGCCAGCAGCCCGGGACAGCTTAATGAAAAACTGTTTTTT
>TRBJ2-5|TRBD2|TRBV10-1|NA
CASSEGLAGGQETQYF
TGCGCCAGCAGTGAGGGGCTAGCGGGAGGACAAGAGACCCAGTACTTC
>TRBJ2-1|TRBD2|TRBV7-2|NA
CASSLIRGSGRWGYNEQFF
TGTGCCAGCAGCTTAATTAGAGGTAGCGGGAGGTGGGGGTACAATGAGCAGTTCTTC
>TRBJ2-3|TRBD2|TRBV4-2|few
CASSQEPPQRGRTDTQYF
TGTGCCAGCAGCCAAGAACCCCCCCAGCGGGGGCGGACAGATACGCAGTATTTT
>TRBJ1-1|TRBD1|TRBV24-1|NA
CATMTGMRDTEAFF
TGTGCCACCATGACAGGGATGAGGGACACTGAAGCTTTCTTT
>TRBJ2-7|TRBD2|TRBV7-7|once
CASSPGLAGAGEQYF
TGTGCTAGCAGCCCCGGACTAGCGGGGGCCGGGGAGCAGTACTTC
>TRBJ2-7|TRBD1|TRBV13|NA
CASADRGTYEQYF
TGTGCCAGCGCGGACAGGGGGACCTACGAGCAGTACTTC
>TRBJ1-1|NA|TRBV11-1|few
CASSNPPGLNTEAFF
TGTGCCAGCAGTAACCCCCCGGGGTTGAACACTGAAGCTTTCTTT
>TRBJ2-5|NA|TRBV10-3|few
CAAGNLQETQYF
TGTGCCGCCGGGAACCTCCAAGAGACCCAGTACTTC
>TRBJ1-1|NA|TRBV6-5|NA
CASSYDPGKGFTEAFF
TGTGCCAGCAGTTACGATCCAGGGAAGGGGTTCACTGAAGCTTTCTTT
>TRBJ2-1|NA|TRBV7-9|medium-sized
CASRSRDMGMNEQFF
TGTGCCAGCAGAAGCCGGGACATGGGAATGAATGAGCAGTTCTTC